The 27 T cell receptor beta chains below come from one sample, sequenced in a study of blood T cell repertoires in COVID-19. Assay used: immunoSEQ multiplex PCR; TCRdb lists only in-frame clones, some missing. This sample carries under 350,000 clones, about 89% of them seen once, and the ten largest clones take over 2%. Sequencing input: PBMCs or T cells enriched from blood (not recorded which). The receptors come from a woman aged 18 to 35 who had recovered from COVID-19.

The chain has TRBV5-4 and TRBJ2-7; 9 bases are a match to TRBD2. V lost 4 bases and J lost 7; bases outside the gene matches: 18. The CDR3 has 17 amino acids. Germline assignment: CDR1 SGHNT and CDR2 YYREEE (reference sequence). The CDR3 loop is CASSLPGGGRASREQYF. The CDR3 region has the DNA TGTGCCAGCAGCCTCCCTGGGGGCGGGAGGGCCTCGCGGGAGCAGTACTTC.

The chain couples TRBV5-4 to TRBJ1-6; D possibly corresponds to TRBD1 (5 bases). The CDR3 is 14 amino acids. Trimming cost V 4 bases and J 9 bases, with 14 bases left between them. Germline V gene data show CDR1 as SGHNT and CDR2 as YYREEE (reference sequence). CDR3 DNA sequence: TGTGCCAGCAGCATCCAGGGAATGGCTTCACCCCTCCACTTT. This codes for CASSIQGMASPLHF.

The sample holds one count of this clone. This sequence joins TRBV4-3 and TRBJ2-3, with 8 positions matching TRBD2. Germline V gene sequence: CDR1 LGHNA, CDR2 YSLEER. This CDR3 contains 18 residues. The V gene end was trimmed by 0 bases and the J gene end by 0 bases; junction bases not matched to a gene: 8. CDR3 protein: CASSQERTSGGSTDTQYF. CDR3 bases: TGCGCCAGCAGCCAAGAAAGAACCAGCGGGGGCAGCACAGATACGCAGTATTTT.

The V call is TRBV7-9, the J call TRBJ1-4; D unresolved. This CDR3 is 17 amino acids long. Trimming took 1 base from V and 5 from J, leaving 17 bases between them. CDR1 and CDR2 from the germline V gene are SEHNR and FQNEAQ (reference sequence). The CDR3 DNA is TGTGCCAGCAGCTTAGAAGAGGGAAGGGCACCAAATGAAAAACTGTTTTTT. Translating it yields CASSLEEGRAPNEKLFF.

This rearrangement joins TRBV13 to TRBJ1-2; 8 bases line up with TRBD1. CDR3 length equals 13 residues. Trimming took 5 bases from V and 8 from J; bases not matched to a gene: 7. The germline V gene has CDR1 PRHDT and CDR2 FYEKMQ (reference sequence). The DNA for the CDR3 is TGTGCCAGCAGCCAGGACAGGGTAAGAGGCTACACCTTC. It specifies CASSQDRVRGYTF.

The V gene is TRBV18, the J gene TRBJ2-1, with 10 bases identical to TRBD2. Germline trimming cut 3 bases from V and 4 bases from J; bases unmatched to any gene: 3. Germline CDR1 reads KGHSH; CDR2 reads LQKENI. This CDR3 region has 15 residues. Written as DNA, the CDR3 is TGTGCCAGCTCACCGGGGACTAGCGCTTACAATGAGCAGTTCTTC. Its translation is CASSPGTSAYNEQFF. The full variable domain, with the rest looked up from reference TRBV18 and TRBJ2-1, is NAGVMQNPRHLVRRRGQEARLRCSPMKGHSHVYWYRQLPEEGLKFMVYLQKENIIDESGMPKERFSAEFPKEGPSILRIQQVVRGDSAAYFCASSPGTSAYNEQFFGPGTRLTVL.

CDR3 coding DNA: TGTGCCAGCAGTCAACCCCGGGACACCCTCTACGAGCAGTACTTC. It specifies CASSQPRDTLYEQYF. The V and J genes are TRBV28 and TRBJ2-7, with a weak D call TRBD1 (6 bases). V shed 5 bases and J shed 3 bases, with 17 bases lying between them. Germline V CDR1 and CDR2: MDHEN, SYDVKM. The CDR3 loop spans 15 amino acids.

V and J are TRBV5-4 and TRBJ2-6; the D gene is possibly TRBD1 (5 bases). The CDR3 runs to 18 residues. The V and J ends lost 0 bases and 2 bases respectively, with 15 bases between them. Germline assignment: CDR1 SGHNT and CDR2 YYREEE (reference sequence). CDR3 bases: TGTGCCAGCAGCTTGGTGGGCTTGGGGCTTCCTGGGGCCAACGTCCTGACTTTC. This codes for CASSLVGLGLPGANVLTF.

The CDR3 loop reads CASSPPWTGDYGYTF. The CDR3 DNA sequence: TGTGCCAGCAGCCCCCCGTGGACAGGGGACTATGGCTACACCTTC. The rearrangement joins TRBV7-9 to TRBJ1-2; TRBD1 agrees at 9 bases. This CDR3 contains 15 residues. Losses at the gene ends were 5 bases for V and 3 bases for J; bases not matched to a gene: 7. Germline V CDR1 and CDR2: SEHNR, FQNEAQ (reference sequence). The full variable domain, completed using reference TRBV7-9 and TRBJ1-2, is DTGVSQNPRHKITKRGQNVTFRCDPISEHNRLYWYRQTLGQGPEFLTYFQNEAQLEKSRLLSDRFSAERPKGSFSTLEIQRTEQGDSAMYLCASSPPWTGDYGYTFGSGTRLTVV.

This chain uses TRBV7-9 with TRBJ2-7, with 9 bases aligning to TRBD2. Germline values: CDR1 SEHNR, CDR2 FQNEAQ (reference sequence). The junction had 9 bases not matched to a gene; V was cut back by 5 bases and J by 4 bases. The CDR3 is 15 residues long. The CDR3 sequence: CASSHSSSGDYEQYF. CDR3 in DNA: TGTGCCAGCAGCCACTCTTCTAGCGGGGATTACGAGCAGTACTTC.

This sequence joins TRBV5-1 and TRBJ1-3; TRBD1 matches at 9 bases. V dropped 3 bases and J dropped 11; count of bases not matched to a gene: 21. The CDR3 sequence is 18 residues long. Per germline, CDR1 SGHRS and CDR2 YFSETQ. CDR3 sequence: CASSYTGGSLHSGRAIYF. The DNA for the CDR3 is TGCGCCAGCAGCTACACAGGGGGCTCACTCCACTCTGGACGGGCCATATATTTT. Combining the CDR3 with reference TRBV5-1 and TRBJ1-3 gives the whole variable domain KAGVTQTPRYLIKTRGQQVTLSCSPISGHRSVSWYQQTPGQGLQFLFEYFSETQRNKGNFPGRFSGRQFSNSRSEMNVSTLELGDSALYLCASSYTGGSLHSGRAIYFGEGSWLTVV.

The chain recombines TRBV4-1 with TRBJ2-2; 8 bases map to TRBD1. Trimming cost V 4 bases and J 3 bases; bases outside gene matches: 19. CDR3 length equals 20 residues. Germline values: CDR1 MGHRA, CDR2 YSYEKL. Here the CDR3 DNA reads TGCGCCAGCAGCCTCCGAACTCAGACAGGGGTGCCGGCCTACACCGGGGAGCTGTTTTTT. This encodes CASSLRTQTGVPAYTGELFF.

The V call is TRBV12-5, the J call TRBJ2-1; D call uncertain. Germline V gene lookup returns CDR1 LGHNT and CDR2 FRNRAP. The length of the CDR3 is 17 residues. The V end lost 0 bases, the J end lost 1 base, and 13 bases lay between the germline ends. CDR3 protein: CASGLVVSYTSYNEQFF. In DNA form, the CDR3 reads TGTGCTAGTGGTTTGGTCGTCAGTTATACGTCCTACAATGAGCAGTTCTTC. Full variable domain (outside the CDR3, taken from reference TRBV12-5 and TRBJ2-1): DARVTQTPRHKVTEMGQEVTMRCQPILGHNTVFWYRQTMMQGLELLAYFRNRAPLDDSGMPKDRFSAEMPDATLATLKIQPSEPRDSAVYFCASGLVVSYTSYNEQFFGPGTRLTVL.

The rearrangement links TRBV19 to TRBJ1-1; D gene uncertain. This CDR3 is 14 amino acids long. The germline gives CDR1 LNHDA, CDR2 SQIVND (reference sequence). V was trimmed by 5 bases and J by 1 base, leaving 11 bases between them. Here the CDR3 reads CASSFKEANTEAFF. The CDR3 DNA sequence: TGTGCCAGTAGTTTCAAAGAGGCGAACACTGAAGCTTTCTTT.

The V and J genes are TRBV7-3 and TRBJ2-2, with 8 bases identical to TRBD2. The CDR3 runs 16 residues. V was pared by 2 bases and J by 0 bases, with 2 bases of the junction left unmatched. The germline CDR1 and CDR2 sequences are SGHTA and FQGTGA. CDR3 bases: TGTGCCAGCAGCTTAGCGGGAGGCCCGAACACCGGGGAGCTGTTTTTT. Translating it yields CASSLAGGPNTGELFF.

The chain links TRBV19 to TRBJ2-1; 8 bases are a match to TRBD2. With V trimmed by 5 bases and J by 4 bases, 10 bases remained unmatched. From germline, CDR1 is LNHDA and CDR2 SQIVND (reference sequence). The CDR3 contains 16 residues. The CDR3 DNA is TGTGCCAGTAGTCTAGTAGCGGGAAAGTTTTACAATGAGCAGTTCTTC. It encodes CASSLVAGKFYNEQFF.

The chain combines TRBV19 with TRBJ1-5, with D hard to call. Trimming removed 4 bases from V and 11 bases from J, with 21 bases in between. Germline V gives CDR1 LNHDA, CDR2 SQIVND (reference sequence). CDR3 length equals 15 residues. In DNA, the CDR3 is TGTGCCAGTAGTAGACACAGTGAGCTTGATCAAGCCCAGCATTTT. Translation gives CASSRHSELDQAQHF.

The CDR3 here is CASSIGGRNTIYF. The CDR3 DNA is TGTGCCAGTAGTATAGGAGGGAGAAACACCATATATTTT. The chain joins TRBV19 to TRBJ1-3; no reliable D call. The CDR3 length is 13 residues. V gave up 1 base and J gave up 5 bases, with 6 bases separating them. The germline V gene has CDR1 LNHDA and CDR2 SQIVND (reference sequence).

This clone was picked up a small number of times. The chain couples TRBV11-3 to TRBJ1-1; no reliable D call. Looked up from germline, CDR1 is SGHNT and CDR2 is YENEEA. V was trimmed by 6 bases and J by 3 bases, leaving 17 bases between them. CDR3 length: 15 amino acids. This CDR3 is CASSRKTWGDTEAFF. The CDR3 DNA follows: TGTGCCAGCAGTCGAAAGACCTGGGGAGACACTGAAGCTTTCTTT.

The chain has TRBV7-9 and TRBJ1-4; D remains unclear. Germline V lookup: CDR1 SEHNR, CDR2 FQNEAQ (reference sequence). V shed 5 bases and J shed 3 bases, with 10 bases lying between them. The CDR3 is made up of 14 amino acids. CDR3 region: CASSPLSSNEKLFF. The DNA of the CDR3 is TGTGCCAGCAGCCCCTTATCCTCTAATGAAAAACTGTTTTTT.

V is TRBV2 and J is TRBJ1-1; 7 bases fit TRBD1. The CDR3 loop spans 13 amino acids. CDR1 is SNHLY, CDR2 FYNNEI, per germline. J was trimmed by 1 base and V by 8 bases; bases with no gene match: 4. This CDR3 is CASLGQPNTEAFF. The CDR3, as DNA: TGTGCCAGCCTGGGACAGCCGAACACTGAAGCTTTCTTT.

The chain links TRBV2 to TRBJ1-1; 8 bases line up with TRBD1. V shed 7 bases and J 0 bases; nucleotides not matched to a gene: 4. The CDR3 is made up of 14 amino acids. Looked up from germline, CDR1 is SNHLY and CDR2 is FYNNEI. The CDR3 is CASTGQGLNTEAFF. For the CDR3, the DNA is TGTGCCAGCACAGGACAGGGCCTGAACACTGAAGCTTTCTTT. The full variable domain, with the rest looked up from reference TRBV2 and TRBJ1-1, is EPEVTQTPSHQVTQMGQEVILRCVPISNHLYFYWYRQILGQKVEFLVSFYNNEISEKSEIFDDQFSVERPDGSNFTLKIRSTKLEDSAMYFCASTGQGLNTEAFFGQGTRLTVV.

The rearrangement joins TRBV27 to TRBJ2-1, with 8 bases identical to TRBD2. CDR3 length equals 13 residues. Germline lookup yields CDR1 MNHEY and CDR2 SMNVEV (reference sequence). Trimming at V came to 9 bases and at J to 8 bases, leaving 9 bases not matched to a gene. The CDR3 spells CASGSGGPDEQFF. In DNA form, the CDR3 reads TGTGCCAGTGGGTCGGGAGGGCCGGATGAGCAGTTCTTC.

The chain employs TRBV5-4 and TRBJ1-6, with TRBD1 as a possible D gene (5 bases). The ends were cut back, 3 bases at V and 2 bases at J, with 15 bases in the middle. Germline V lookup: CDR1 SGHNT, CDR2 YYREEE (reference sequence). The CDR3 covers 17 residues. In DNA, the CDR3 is TGTGCCAGCAGCTCTTTGGTAGGGGTCACCTATAATTCACCCCTCCACTTT. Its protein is CASSSLVGVTYNSPLHF.

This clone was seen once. This chain's CDR3 is CASSQDRGGHGDTQYF. In DNA, the CDR3 is TGCGCCAGCAGCCAAGATAGGGGGGGCCATGGAGATACGCAGTATTTT. The genes are TRBV4-3 and TRBJ2-3, with D possibly TRBD2 on 7 matching bases. Trimming took 0 bases from V and 5 from J, leaving 15 bases between them. This CDR3 spans 16 amino acids. CDR1 and CDR2 (germline): LGHNA, YSLEER.

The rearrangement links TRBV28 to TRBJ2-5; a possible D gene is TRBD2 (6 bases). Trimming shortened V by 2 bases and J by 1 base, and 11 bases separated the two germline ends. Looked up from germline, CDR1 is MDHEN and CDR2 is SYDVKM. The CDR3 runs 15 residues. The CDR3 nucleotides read TGTGCCAGCAGTTTACCGGGAGTGGGCCAAGAGACCCAGTACTTC. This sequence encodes CASSLPGVGQETQYF.

The CDR3 DNA is TGTGCCAGCAGCCCCACGAGGGTGCCTCAAGAGACCCAGTACTTC. Translated: CASSPTRVPQETQYF. The chain has TRBV7-2 and TRBJ2-5, with D perhaps TRBD2 (5 bases). Germline V gene lookup returns CDR1 SGHTA and CDR2 FQGNSA. The CDR3 has 15 amino acids. Deletions cut 5 bases from V and 2 bases from J, with 15 bases between.